This T cell receptor beta chain was captured by sequencing in a study of blood T cell repertoires in COVID-19. Only in-frame clones appear in the TCRdb table, and some are missing; sequencing was by immunoSEQ multiplex PCR. The table has 220,000 or so clones, around three quarters seen once. V lost 2 bases to trimming and J lost 3 bases, with 5 bases between them. Germline V gene sequence: CDR1 SGHTA, CDR2 FQGNSA. This CDR3 contains 13 residues. V is TRBV7-2 and J is TRBJ1-5; D not resolved. The sequenced sample consisted of peripheral blood. This clonotype was sampled from a woman aged 70 to 79 with acute or convalescent COVID-19. The CDR3 reads CASSLSHNQPQHF. In nucleotides, the CDR3 is TGTGCCAGCAGCTTATCACACAATCAGCCCCAGCATTTT.